This T cell receptor beta chain was observed in a study of blood T cell repertoires in COVID-19. This CDR3 contains 14 residues. Germline V gene sequence: CDR1 PRHDT, CDR2 FYEKMQ (reference sequence). V was pared by 3 bases and J by 0 bases, with 9 bases between. Note on this clone: Distinct nucleotide sequences in the sample also encode this CDR3.

Method: immunoSEQ multiplex PCR; TCRdb's copy keeps in-frame clones and lacks some. The top ten hold roughly 2.6% of the sample, which has around 290,000 clones, more than 75% seen once. Source material: PBMCs or T cells enriched from blood (not recorded which). This receptor was obtained from a young woman who had recovered from COVID-19. The chain recombines TRBV13 with TRBJ2-7; D unresolved. CDR3 DNA sequence: TGTGCCAGCAGCTTGGGCCCAGTCTCCTACGAGCAGTACTTC. It is translated as CASSLGPVSYEQYF.